Following are 18 T cell receptor beta chains from one sample sequenced in a study of identifying expanded T cells in peripheral blood. Data came from immunoSEQ multiplex PCR; TCRdb stores just in-frame clones and leaves some out. The table shows around 120,000 clones, with approximately 86% occurring only once. Input material: blood. These receptor sequences come from a person aged 18 to 70 in good health.

About this clone: Other DNA sequences in the sample encode the same CDR3. V and J are TRBV19 and TRBJ1-1, with 7 bases identical to TRBD1. Germline-derived CDR1 and CDR2 are LNHDA and SQIVND (reference sequence). V gave up 4 bases and J gave up 3 bases; unmatched junction bases: 2. This CDR3 contains 13 residues. The CDR3 DNA follows: TGTGCCAGTAGTACTACAGGGGACACTGAAGCTTTCTTT. Translated: CASSTTGDTEAFF.

The gene calls are TRBV25-1 and TRBJ2-1; a possible D gene is TRBD2 (6 bases). Trimming took 0 bases from V and 8 from J, leaving 20 bases between them. The CDR3 totals 17 residues. CDR1 and CDR2 (germline): MGHDK, SYGVNS. CDR3 coding DNA: TGTGCCAGCAGTGAATATGGGGGGTGGACCAACCGGTATGAGCAGTTCTTC. This gives the protein CASSEYGGWTNRYEQFF.

V usage is TRBV19 and J usage is TRBJ1-5; D is ambiguous. With 2 bases removed from V and 7 bases from J, the gap between germline ends came to 9 bases. Per the germline V gene, CDR1 is LNHDA and CDR2 is SQIVND (reference sequence). The CDR3 length is 13 residues. CDR3 coding DNA: TGTGCCAGTAGTATACAGGCGGGCCAGCCCCAGCATTTT. This gives the protein CASSIQAGQPQHF.

Points on this clone: In the same sample, other DNA sequences code for this CDR3. The chain links TRBV7-9 to TRBJ1-5; D is unresolved. Trimming took off 5 bases at V and 1 base at J, with 9 bases between the two ends. The CDR3 has 14 residues. Germline CDR1 reads SEHNR; CDR2 reads FQNEAQ (reference sequence). CDR3 amino acids: CASSRGESNQPQHF. DNA of the CDR3: TGTGCCAGCAGCCGCGGGGAGAGCAATCAGCCCCAGCATTTT.

The genes are TRBV18 and TRBJ1-5; D remains ambiguous. CDR3 length equals 14 residues. CDR1 KGHSH and CDR2 LQKENI come from the germline V gene. V was shortened by 3 bases and J by 0 bases, with 6 bases between the two germline ends. This CDR3 is CASSPVNSNQPQHF. The CDR3 DNA reads TGTGCCAGCTCACCGGTAAATAGCAATCAGCCCCAGCATTTT. Drawing the rest from reference TRBV18 and TRBJ1-5, the complete variable domain is NAGVMQNPRHLVRRRGQEARLRCSPMKGHSHVYWYRQLPEEGLKFMVYLQKENIIDESGMPKERFSAEFPKEGPSILRIQQVVRGDSAAYFCASSPVNSNQPQHFGDGTRLSIL.

The chain combines TRBV6-5 with TRBJ2-7, with D possibly TRBD1 on 6 matching bases. Germline loops: CDR1 MNHEY, CDR2 SVGAGI. The length of the CDR3 is 15 residues. V lost 3 bases and J 5 bases, leaving 17 bases between the germline ends. The CDR3 nucleotides are TGTGCCAGCAGTTATACAGGGTCGTTCTACAACGAGCAGTACTTC. The encoded protein is CASSYTGSFYNEQYF.

The gene calls are TRBV19 and TRBJ2-3; no clear D. Trimming shortened V by 2 bases and J by 2 bases, and 5 bases separated the two germline ends. This CDR3 is built from 13 residues. Per the germline V gene, CDR1 is LNHDA and CDR2 is SQIVND (reference sequence). The CDR3 DNA sequence: TGTGCCAGTAGTATAATGGACACAGATACGCAGTATTTT. It translates to CASSIMDTDTQYF. The variable domain in full, completed from reference TRBV19 and TRBJ2-3, reads DGGITQSPKYLFRKEGQNVTLSCEQNLNHDAMYWYRQDPGQGLRLIYYSQIVNDFQKGDIAEGYSVSREKKESFPLTVTSAQKNPTAFYLCASSIMDTDTQYFGPGTRLTVL.

The count of this clone is one. This chain uses TRBV9 with TRBJ2-1; 12 nucleotides match TRBD2. Germline trimming cut 4 bases from V and 2 bases from J; bases unmatched to any gene: 4. Germline lookup yields CDR1 SGDLS and CDR2 YYNGEE. The CDR3 is made up of 16 amino acids. Here the CDR3 DNA reads TGTGCCAGCAGCCCCAGACTAGCGGGAGCCTACAATGAGCAGTTCTTC. Amino acids: CASSPRLAGAYNEQFF.

The chain is built from TRBV28 and TRBJ1-2, with D tentatively TRBD1 (5 bases). V gave up 10 bases and J gave up 4 bases, with 13 bases separating them. This CDR3 has 12 residues. Germline V CDR1 and CDR2: MDHEN, SYDVKM. As DNA, the CDR3 is TGTGCCACCCGCAGGGCCTCCTATGGCTACACCTTC. Translated: CATRRASYGYTF.

This chain connects TRBV10-3 to TRBJ2-3, with D possibly matching TRBD2 (6 bases). Germline V gives CDR1 ENHRY, CDR2 SYGVKD. The CDR3 is 17 residues long. The V gene lost 0 bases and the J gene lost 1 base, with 14 bases spanning the gap. CDR3 residues: CAISESWGGAGTDTQYF. The CDR3 DNA follows: TGTGCCATCAGTGAGTCGTGGGGAGGCGCGGGCACAGATACGCAGTATTTT.

The CDR3 nucleotides read TGCAGCGTTCGGACAGGCCCCTCTGGAAACACCATATATTTT. Protein product: CSVRTGPSGNTIYF. This rearrangement joins TRBV29-1 to TRBJ1-3; 7 positions agree with TRBD1. This CDR3 is built from 14 residues. J was trimmed by 0 bases and V by 5 bases; bases with no gene match: 4. Per germline, CDR1 SQVTM and CDR2 ANQGSEA.

This chain joins TRBV14 and TRBJ2-1; 10 nucleotides match TRBD2. Germline CDR1 reads SGHDN; CDR2 reads FVKESK. J was trimmed by 11 bases and V by 1 base; bases with no gene match: 5. The CDR3 totals 14 residues. The CDR3, as DNA: TGTGCCAGCAGCCAAGCCGGACTAGCGGCCCAGCAGTTCTTC. Translation: CASSQAGLAAQQFF.

The genes are TRBV6-5 and TRBJ2-7; 9 positions match TRBD1. Germline CDR1 and CDR2: MNHEY and SVGAGI. After removal of 8 bases from V and 7 bases from J, the junction contained 15 bases not matched to a gene. The length of the CDR3 is 15 residues. The CDR3 region is CASSTGDRAISEQYF. CDR3 sequence (DNA): TGTGCCAGCTCAACCGGGGACAGGGCAATTTCGGAGCAGTACTTC.

The rearrangement links TRBV4-1 to TRBJ2-3; 10 nucleotides match TRBD2. The ends lost 0 bases at V and 5 bases at J; junction bases unmatched: 11. Germline V lookup: CDR1 MGHRA, CDR2 YSYEKL. CDR3 size: 18 residues. CDR3 sequence: CASSQESRSGGAQDTQYF. The CDR3 nucleotides are TGCGCCAGCAGCCAAGAAAGTAGGAGCGGGGGGGCCCAAGATACGCAGTATTTT.

This chain links TRBV7-2 with TRBJ1-1, with no clear D. Trimming took 3 bases from V and 0 from J, leaving 8 bases between them. In germline, CDR1 is SGHTA, CDR2 FQGNSA. This CDR3 spans 14 amino acids. CDR3 sequence reads: CASSLDWMNTEAFF. The CDR3 DNA sequence: TGTGCCAGCAGCTTGGATTGGATGAACACTGAAGCTTTCTTT.

The J gene is TRBJ2-5, the V gene TRBV7-2, with 7 nucleotides matching TRBD1. The CDR3 length is 14 residues. Trimming cost V 5 bases and J 3 bases; bases outside gene matches: 6. Per germline, CDR1 SGHTA and CDR2 FQGNSA. CDR3: CASSPRTGEETQYF. In DNA, the CDR3 is TGTGCCAGCAGCCCTCGGACAGGAGAAGAGACCCAGTACTTC.

The V and J genes are TRBV4-1 and TRBJ1-4; D might be TRBD1 (5 bases). CDR1 MGHRA and CDR2 YSYEKL come from the germline V gene. The CDR3 runs to 18 residues. V lost 0 bases and J 8 bases, leaving 22 bases between the germline ends. The CDR3: CASSQEKSGQPGGEKLFF. In DNA, the CDR3 is TGCGCCAGCAGCCAAGAAAAAAGCGGACAACCCGGAGGAGAAAAACTGTTTTTT.

V gene TRBV6-1 combines with J gene TRBJ1-5, with TRBD1 matching over 8 bases. The CDR3 runs 15 residues. In germline, CDR1 is MNHNS, CDR2 SASEGT. V lost 4 bases and J lost 4; bases outside the gene matches: 6. For the CDR3, the DNA is TGTGCCAGCAGTGCGACAGGGGATTGGAATCAGCCCCAGCATTTT. This encodes CASSATGDWNQPQHF.